What follows is one TCR beta chain and its context. The repertoire was sequenced with immunoSEQ multiplex PCR; TCRdb's copy has only in-frame clones and lacks some. The sample has roughly 80,000 clones, around 80% seen once. CDR1 and CDR2 from the germline V gene are MDHEN and SYDVKM. The CDR3 loop spans 12 amino acids. The ends were cut back, 9 bases at V and 4 bases at J, with 13 bases in the middle. The data originate from a study of OX40 agonist ivuxolimab in advanced cancers. The TCR sequence derives from an adult with an advanced solid tumor such as melanoma, head and neck, liver or kidney cancer. This chain links TRBV28 with TRBJ2-7; D perhaps matches TRBD1 (6 bases). This sample comprised CD4+ or CD8+ T cells sorted from blood, obtained in a trial of the OX40 agonist ivuxolimab. The DNA for the CDR3 is TGTGCCAGTACGACAGGAGGTTACGAGCAGTACTTC. It translates to CASTTGGYEQYF.